This T cell receptor (beta chain) is from a study of metastatic and nonmetastatic thyroid tumors. Across the study: Across blood and tumor or nodule tissue, repertoires from malignant and benign thyroid patients were compared with one another.

Nobody among the patients had been given any treatment before thyroid surgery. As regards this clone: As yet, its antigen is unknown.

From germline, CDR1 is LGHNA and CDR2 YNFKEQ. Trimming pared 0 bases from V and 8 bases from J, leaving 10 bases between. This CDR3 comprises 13 residues. Original handling: Between-group CDR3 differences, defined by clinicopathological status, yielded a distant-metastasis classifier for papillary thyroid cancer. Via MiXCR, TCRdb re-called the PCR reads. These V and J calls derive from TCRdb rather than the authors' analysis. The sample gives about 38,000 clones, roughly half of which show up once; around 22% is in the top ten. Study-wide findings and caveats: Relative to benign nodules, malignant thyroid tumors were reportedly characterized by significantly elevated TCR beta diversity in blood and tumor.

J is TRBJ1-2 and V is TRBV4-2; tentatively, D is TRBD1 (6 bases). Input material: tumor tissue. The clonotype originates from a male donor with papillary thyroid cancer or a benign thyroid nodule (not recorded which). Some clones in this sample may be carry-over from other donors' samples. CDR3 amino acids: CASSQDRGGGYTF. CDR3 nucleotides: TGTGCCAGCAGCCAAGACAGGGGTGGAGGCTACACCTTC.